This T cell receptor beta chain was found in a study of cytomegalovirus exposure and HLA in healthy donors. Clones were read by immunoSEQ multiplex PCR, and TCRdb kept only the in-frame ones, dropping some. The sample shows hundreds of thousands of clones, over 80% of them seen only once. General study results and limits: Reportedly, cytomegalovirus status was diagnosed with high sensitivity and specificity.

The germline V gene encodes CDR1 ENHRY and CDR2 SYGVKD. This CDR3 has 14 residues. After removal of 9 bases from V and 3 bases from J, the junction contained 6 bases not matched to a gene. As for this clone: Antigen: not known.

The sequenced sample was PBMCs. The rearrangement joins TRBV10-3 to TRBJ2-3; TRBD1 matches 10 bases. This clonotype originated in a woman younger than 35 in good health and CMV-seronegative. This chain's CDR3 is CAIMDRGDTDTQYF. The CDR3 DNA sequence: TGTGCCATAATGGACAGGGGGGATACAGATACGCAGTATTTT.